This TCR beta chain was recorded in a study of T-cell memory formation after mild COVID-19. Broader study findings: A second wave expanding day 15 to 37 was CD4+-biased; contracting clones were balanced.

CDR3 length: 13 amino acids. J lost 12 bases, V lost 4 bases, and 7 bases had no gene match. Germline V gene lookup returns CDR1 SGHTA and CDR2 FQGNSA. As for this clonotype: Its antigen is undetermined.

TCRdb processed the 5' RACE reads anew with MiXCR; each CDR3 protein has one entry. Here the sample spans 380,000 or so distinct CDR3 sequences, around 13% being singletons. The genes are TRBV7-2 and TRBJ2-1; 9 positions agree with TRBD2. The TCR sequence derives from a man aged 18 to 30 who had mild COVID-19 (a few samples of this study predate the infection). Cell type and time point are not known. Sequenced sample: PBMCs or a T cell subset sorted from them (not recorded which). In DNA, the CDR3 is TGTGCCAGCAGCTCGCCGCCGGGACTAGCGCAGTTCTTC. It translates to CASSSPPGLAQFF.